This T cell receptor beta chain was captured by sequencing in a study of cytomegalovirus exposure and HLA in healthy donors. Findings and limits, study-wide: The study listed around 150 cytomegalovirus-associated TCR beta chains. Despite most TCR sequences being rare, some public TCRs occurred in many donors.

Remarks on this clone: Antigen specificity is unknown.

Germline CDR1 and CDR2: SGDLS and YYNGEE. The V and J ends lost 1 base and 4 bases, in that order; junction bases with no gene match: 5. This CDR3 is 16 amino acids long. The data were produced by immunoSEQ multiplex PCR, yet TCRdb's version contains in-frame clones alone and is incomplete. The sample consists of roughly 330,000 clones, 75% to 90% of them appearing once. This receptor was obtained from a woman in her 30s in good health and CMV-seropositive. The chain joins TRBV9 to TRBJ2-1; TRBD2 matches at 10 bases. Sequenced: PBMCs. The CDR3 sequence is CASSVHSGGPYNEQFF. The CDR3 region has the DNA TGTGCCAGCAGCGTACATAGCGGGGGGCCGTACAATGAGCAGTTCTTC.